The T cell receptor beta chain under discussion was sequenced for a study of blood T cell repertoires in COVID-19. This table comes from immunoSEQ multiplex PCR, and its TCRdb copy is limited to in-frame clones, with some not included. The repertoire includes approximately 150,000 clones, roughly 85% of them detected once, and roughly 20% sits in the top ten. This clone was detected a few times. Trimming left V 6 bases short and J 3 bases short, with 14 bases between. The CDR3 length is 15 residues. CDR1 ENHRY and CDR2 SYGVKD come from the germline V gene. The rearrangement uses TRBV10-3 and TRBJ2-2, with TRBD1 as a possible D gene (6 bases). Sequenced material: PBMCs or T cells enriched from blood (not recorded which). The origin of this receptor is a woman in her 70s in a cohort exposed to, infected with or recovered from COVID-19 (not recorded which). The DNA of the CDR3 is TGTGCCATCAGGGATGACAGGCCTTACACCGGGGAGCTGTTTTTT. The encoded protein is CAIRDDRPYTGELFF.